The entry below describes one T cell receptor beta chain. As yet, its antigen is unknown. This sample was included in a study of T-cell memory formation after mild COVID-19. Findings and limits, study-wide: Whereas later expanders leaned CD4+, clones contracting day 15 to 85 showed a balanced CD4/CD8 makeup. SARS-CoV-2 specificity of second-wave clones peaking day 37 was unconfirmed.

TCRdb independently ran MiXCR on the 5' RACE reads; one entry per CDR3 protein. The repertoire holds about 350,000 distinct CDR3 sequences, with approximately 15% as singletons. CDR3 length: 15 amino acids. V was cut by 10 bases and J by 7 bases, with 22 bases left in between. The specimen was PBMCs or a T cell subset sorted from them (not recorded which). The rearrangement uses TRBV12-3 or TRBV12-4 and TRBJ2-2; D possibly uses TRBD1 or TRBD2 (6 bases each). The receptor's source is a man aged 18 to 29 who had mild COVID-19 (a few samples of this study predate the infection). Cell type and time point are not known. The CDR3 DNA is TGTGCCATCCCCGTCTGGGGGGCTAGTAACGGGGAGCTGTTTTTT. Protein sequence: CAIPVWGASNGELFF.